The entry that follows covers one TCR beta chain sequence. This clonotype was detected a few times. What antigen it recognizes has not been identified. No base-level quality is on record; no much larger clone is a single base apart. Library prep was done by PCR. The sequencer listed for this sample is Illumina HiSeq 2500. To reduce PCR and sequencing biases, unique molecular identifiers were built into the TCR beta cDNA libraries. Every 1 to 10 million input T cells yielded roughly 0.5 million cDNA molecules, meaning each molecule approximated one T cell. The patient libraries were prepared and sequenced using the same protocol as the earlier healthy control dataset. Samples belonging to the same batch were prepared together, multiplexed and sequenced on a shared HiSeq lane. The source study handled its data this way. MIGEC handled the raw barcoded reads, throwing out single-read molecular identifier groups before consensus assembly and CDR3 extraction. VDJtools was used for post-analysis of the clonotype tables, with diversity normalized by down-sampling every dataset to the smallest sample size. In repertoire overlap clustering, CDR3 amino acid sequences, but not nucleotide sequences, were matched to correct batch-related cross-sample contamination. TCRdb itself trimmed the public reads at Q25 with fastp, ran MiXCR and retained productive beta chains. Each record represents a unique CDR3 protein, reported with the most common genes and DNA among its rows. The V and J calls and clone size come from TCRdb's table, not from the authors' own analysis. This sample holds about 460,000 distinct CDR3 sequences; roughly 46% were observed only once. 9.5% to 13% of the sample is taken by the ten largest.

These data belong to a study of post-analysis software for immune sequencing data (dated by TCRdb to the mid-2010s). Study-level background: Relapsing-remitting, secondary progressive and progressive-relapsing multiple sclerosis were recorded as disease courses, and subtype annotation was lacking for some patients. A subset of samples was prepared in parallel using single-end sample barcoding, then pooled and co-amplified after Illumina adapter ligation. Patient repertoires were compared against about twelve previously published healthy control repertoires from donors aged roughly 6 to 26 years.

To demonstrate the VDJtools post-analysis software, TCR beta repertoires were profiled from the peripheral blood of over ten young patients with multiple sclerosis. The multiple sclerosis patients were children and adolescents ranging in age from 6 to 15 years. What the study reported, not specific to this receptor: Four to six TRBV segments, including TRBV5-6, TRBV5-1 and TRBV20-1, were significantly more frequent in patients than controls. The multiple sclerosis patient group was slightly younger than the control group. Direct clustering with F measure revealed strong co-clustering of samples prepared in the same batch, which led to a batch-effect correction. Multiple sclerosis patients had significantly lower normalized Chao1 diversity than controls, a result that suggests substantial peripheral T-cell clonal expansion.

Via the germline V gene, CDR1 is SNHLY and CDR2 FYNNEI. The germline ends are 16 bases apart after V is trimmed by 5 bases and J by 8 bases. The CDR3 numbers 14 residues from cysteine through phenylalanine. The DNA shown is the 42-base CDR3, in frame from base 1. This clonotype was obtained from a girl under 18 with multiple sclerosis. The sequencing sample was made of blood. This chain joins TRBV2 to TRBJ2-4; TRBD2 is possibly the D segment (6 matching bases). The nucleotide sequence reads TGTGCCAGCAGTCCTATGCGGGACCGAGACATTCAGTACTTC. This translates into CASSPMRDRDIQYF.